Each of the 25 T cell receptor beta chains below was sequenced from the same sample in a study of T cell responses to AZD1222 COVID-19 vaccine. Profiled with immunoSEQ multiplex PCR; TCRdb holds only in-frame clones, not every one. Here the sample spans about 84,000 clones, approximately 85% being singletons. The input for sequencing was peripheral blood, taken 28 days after the second AZD1222 dose. These receptors were taken from an adult who received the AZD1222 COVID-19 vaccine.

This clone was detected only once. The chain links TRBV4-3 to TRBJ1-5, with D possibly being TRBD1 (6 bases). The CDR3 consists of 14 residues. Germline V CDR1 and CDR2: LGHNA, YSLEER. The V end was cut by 3 bases, the J end by 5 bases, with 11 bases between. CDR3 amino acids: CASSHNREDQPQHF. The CDR3 DNA is TGCGCCAGCAGCCATAACAGGGAGGATCAGCCCCAGCATTTT.

The rearrangement joins TRBV19 to TRBJ1-5; D remains ambiguous. This CDR3 spans 15 amino acids. The V and J ends lost 1 base and 6 bases respectively, with 13 bases between them. Germline CDR1 LNHDA, CDR2 SQIVND (reference sequence). The CDR3 DNA follows: TGTGCCAGTAGTATAGGTAACCGTATCCCTCAGCCCCAGCATTTT. It codes for CASSIGNRIPQPQHF.

The DNA for the CDR3 is TGTGCCACCAGCAGAGTGGGACTAGCGGGATCCTCCTACAATGAGCAGTTCTTC. As protein: CATSRVGLAGSSYNEQFF. The gene calls are TRBV15 and TRBJ2-1, with TRBD2 matching over 13 bases. Germline CDR1 LNHNV, CDR2 YYDKDF (reference sequence). This CDR3 spans 18 amino acids. V trimming: 1 base; J trimming: 0 bases; junction bases outside the gene matches: 3.

In DNA, the CDR3 is TGTGCCAGCAGCTTAGGGGATCAGCCCCAGCATTTT. It codes for CASSLGDQPQHF. The chain uses TRBV7-9 and TRBJ1-5; D uncertain. CDR1 is SEHNR and CDR2 is FQNEAQ in the germline V gene (reference sequence). This CDR3 has 12 residues. The germline V and J ends were trimmed by 1 base and 5 bases, with 3 bases remaining between them.

The CDR3 here is CASSPDGLNTEAFF. The DNA for the CDR3 is TGTGCCAGCAGCCCGGACGGTTTGAACACTGAAGCTTTCTTT. The gene calls are TRBV7-2 and TRBJ1-1, with D unclear. V was clipped by 5 bases and J by 0 bases, with 10 bases between them. The CDR3 is 14 residues long. Germline V gene sequence: CDR1 SGHTA, CDR2 FQGNSA.

J is TRBJ2-2 and V is TRBV19; 7 bases are shared with TRBD1. J lost 4 bases, V lost 10 bases, and 15 bases had no gene match. CDR3 length: 16 amino acids. The V gene's germline CDR1 is LNHDA and CDR2 SQIVND (reference sequence). DNA of the CDR3: TGTGCCACAAGACAGGGAATGGGTTTTGGCACCGGGGAGCTGTTTTTT. Translating it yields CATRQGMGFGTGELFF.

V usage is TRBV28 and J usage is TRBJ2-7, with TRBD1 as a possible D gene (6 bases). CDR1 and CDR2 from the germline V gene are MDHEN and SYDVKM. The CDR3 is 12 residues long. The V gene lost 4 bases and the J gene lost 11 bases, with 15 bases spanning the gap. CDR3 region: CASSSFRDTKYF. The CDR3 DNA follows: TGTGCCAGCAGTTCTTTTCGGGACACCAAGTACTTC.

This sequence joins TRBV5-4 and TRBJ1-1, with no clear D. V was clipped by 3 bases and J by 4 bases, with 13 bases between them. Germline CDR1 and CDR2: SGHNT and YYREEE (reference sequence). The length of the CDR3 is 14 residues. CDR3 DNA sequence: TGTGCCAGCAGCTCCCCACTTGGCCTCACTGAAGCTTTCTTT. The encoded protein is CASSSPLGLTEAFF. Supplemented by reference TRBV5-4 and TRBJ1-1, the full variable domain reads ETGVTQSPTHLIKTRGQQVTLRCSSQSGHNTVSWYQQALGQGPQFIFQYYREEENGRGNFPPRFSGLQFPNYSSELNVNALELDDSALYLCASSSPLGLTEAFFGQGTRLTVV.

This clone was found a few times. The CDR3 nucleotides read TGTGCCAGCAGTGAAGCGGGTTACGGCAATCAGCCCCAGCATTTT. The encoded protein is CASSEAGYGNQPQHF. The chain joins TRBV2 to TRBJ1-5; no definite D call. The V end lost 0 bases, the J end lost 2 bases, and 8 bases lay between the germline ends. Germline values: CDR1 SNHLY, CDR2 FYNNEI. The CDR3 consists of 15 residues.

This rearrangement joins TRBV6-1 to TRBJ1-6, with TRBD1 matching 8 bases. J gave up 7 bases and V 4 bases, and 9 bases lay outside the gene matches. Germline assignment: CDR1 MNHNS and CDR2 SASEGT. The CDR3 is 16 amino acids. The CDR3 DNA sequence: TGTGCCAGCAGTGCCCGCACCGGGACAGGAAATTCACCCCTCCACTTT. As protein: CASSARTGTGNSPLHF.

This chain uses TRBV7-6 with TRBJ2-7; 8 bases fit TRBD1. The germline V gene encodes CDR1 SGHVS and CDR2 FNYEAQ. The CDR3 consists of 15 residues. V was pared by 5 bases and J by 2 bases, with 8 bases of the junction left unmatched. Written as DNA, the CDR3 is TGTGCCAGCAGCCTGGAGACAGGGGTTGCCTACGAGCAGTACTTC. Translation: CASSLETGVAYEQYF.

This clone counts as medium-sized. This chain links TRBV6-6 with TRBJ2-2; D not resolved. Germline CDR1 MNHNY, CDR2 SVGAGI (reference sequence). The CDR3 is 14 amino acids. V gave up 0 bases and J gave up 6 bases, with 8 bases separating them. The CDR3 region has the DNA TGTGCCAGCAGTTACTCGAAAGGGTCCGGGGAGCTGTTTTTT. It translates to CASSYSKGSGELFF.

The CDR3 spells CASSVPGQGTEAFF. CDR3 DNA sequence: TGTGCCAGCAGTGTCCCGGGACAGGGAACTGAAGCTTTCTTT. The chain uses TRBV28 and TRBJ1-1; 9 bases match TRBD1. Germline V gene sequence: CDR1 MDHEN, CDR2 SYDVKM. This CDR3 contains 14 residues. V trimming: 5 bases; J trimming: 5 bases; junction bases outside the gene matches: 6.

The chain combines TRBV5-4 with TRBJ1-2; D uncertain. Germline V gene sequence: CDR1 SGHNT, CDR2 YYREEE (reference sequence). The CDR3 extends over 16 amino acids. Trimming stripped 4 bases from V and 4 bases from J, with 20 bases between. The CDR3 spells CASSPETTRVFYGYTF. Written as DNA, the CDR3 is TGTGCCAGCAGCCCGGAGACGACACGGGTGTTCTATGGCTACACCTTC.

This sequence joins TRBV11-2 and TRBJ1-2; D call uncertain. The length of the CDR3 is 15 residues. CDR1 is SGHAT and CDR2 is FQNNGV in the germline V gene. Trimming pared 0 bases from V and 4 bases from J, leaving 12 bases between. CDR3: CASSLDLGGLYGYTF. The CDR3 nucleotides are TGTGCCAGCAGCTTAGATCTGGGAGGACTCTATGGCTACACCTTC.

This chain connects TRBV9 to TRBJ1-1, with a tentative D call TRBD1 (5 bases). V lost 4 bases and J lost 1, with 14 bases in between. This CDR3 has 15 amino acids. In germline, CDR1 is SGDLS, CDR2 YYNGEE. The CDR3 region has the DNA TGTGCCAGCAGCCCCTCACCGGGACGGAACACTGAAGCTTTCTTT. This encodes CASSPSPGRNTEAFF.

This chain uses TRBV19 with TRBJ2-3; TRBD2 aligns across 12 bases. CDR3 length: 15 amino acids. J was trimmed by 2 bases and V by 4 bases; bases with no gene match: 1. The germline gives CDR1 LNHDA, CDR2 SQIVND (reference sequence). This CDR3 reads CASSTSGGATDTQYF. As DNA, the CDR3 is TGTGCCAGTAGTACTAGCGGGGGGGCCACAGATACGCAGTATTTT.

CDR3 region: CASSSGGTTDTQYF. The CDR3 DNA sequence: TGCGCCAGCAGCTCAGGGGGTACGACAGATACGCAGTATTTT. The chain joins TRBV5-1 to TRBJ2-3; 7 bases line up with TRBD1. The germline V gene has CDR1 SGHRS and CDR2 YFSETQ. The CDR3 loop spans 14 amino acids. After removal of 3 bases from V and 3 bases from J, the junction contained 4 bases not matched to a gene.

This chain links TRBV12-3 or TRBV12-4 with TRBJ2-5; D is ambiguous. There are 13 residues in the CDR3. Between the trimmed V and J ends, which lost 2 bases and 4 bases, there was a span of 8 bases. The chain's CDR3 is CASSLLAGETQYF. Here the CDR3 DNA reads TGTGCCAGCAGTTTATTAGCTGGAGAGACCCAGTACTTC.

This clone was observed a single time. The genes are TRBV20-1 and TRBJ2-5; D might be TRBD1 or TRBD2, each matching 6 bases. The CDR3 totals 13 residues. Germline loops: CDR1 DFQATT, CDR2 SNEGSKA (reference sequence). The V and J ends lost 3 bases and 5 bases respectively, with 13 bases between them. As DNA, the CDR3 is TGCAGTGCTAGTACGGGGGCTGGGGAGACCCAGTACTTC. It codes for CSASTGAGETQYF.

The chain is built from TRBV11-3 and TRBJ1-1; 9 nucleotides agree with TRBD1. Germline assignment: CDR1 SGHNT and CDR2 YENEEA. The V gene end was trimmed by 8 bases and the J gene end by 3 bases; junction bases not matched to a gene: 4. The CDR3 sequence is 13 residues long. CDR3 DNA: TGTGCCAGCGGGACAGGGAGCCACACTGAAGCTTTCTTT. It codes for CASGTGSHTEAFF.

This chain connects TRBV14 to TRBJ2-3; the D call may be TRBD1 or TRBD2 (5 bases each). The germline CDR1 and CDR2 sequences are SGHDN and FVKESK. The V end lost 4 bases, the J end lost 5 bases, and 16 bases lay between the germline ends. The CDR3 length is 15 residues. CDR3 amino acids: CASSRPGTLRDTQYF. CDR3 DNA: TGTGCCAGCAGCCGTCCTGGGACCCTTCGAGATACGCAGTATTTT.

This clone appeared once. The rearrangement joins TRBV7-8 to TRBJ2-3; 7 nucleotides agree with TRBD2. The CDR3 length is 15 residues. The germline gives CDR1 SGHVS, CDR2 FQNEAQ. V shed 6 bases, J shed 2 bases, and the junction held 8 bases outside the gene matches. CDR3 residues: CASSPKRELTDTQYF. DNA for the CDR3: TGTGCCAGCAGTCCTAAGCGGGAACTCACAGATACGCAGTATTTT.

This clone showed up just a few times. The rearrangement links TRBV15 to TRBJ2-4; D is possibly TRBD2 (5 bases). Germline V CDR1 and CDR2: LNHNV, YYDKDF (reference sequence). The CDR3 is made up of 13 amino acids. V dropped 4 bases and J dropped 6 bases, with 10 bases sitting between them. The CDR3 bases are TGTGCCACCAGCACTAGCACACTAAACATTCAGTACTTC. Amino acid sequence: CATSTSTLNIQYF. Using reference TRBV15 and TRBJ2-4 for the parts outside the CDR3, the full variable domain is DAMVIQNPRYQVTQFGKPVTLSCSQTLNHNVMYWYQQKSSQAPKLLFHYYDKDFNNEADTPDNFQSRRPNTSFCFLDIRSPGLGDTAMYLCATSTSTLNIQYFGAGTRLSVL.

The chain links TRBV6-5 to TRBJ1-6; TRBD1 is a possible D gene (5 bases). V lost 5 bases to trimming and J lost 13 bases, with 9 bases between them. Germline CDR1 and CDR2: MNHEY and SVGAGI. The CDR3 contains 11 residues. The CDR3 nucleotides read TGTGCCAGCAGTAACGGGGCGCCCCTCCACTTT. Translation: CASSNGAPLHF.